This TCR beta chain was retrieved from a study of control samples from healthy donors and cancer patients. Profiled with immunoSEQ multiplex PCR; TCRdb holds only in-frame clones, not every one. The data hold 130,000 or so clones, with 70% to 90% observed a single time. Sequenced input: blood. The receptor's source is a man aged 45-65 years in good health.

The CDR3 sequence is CASSQDYGYNEKLFF. The CDR3 DNA is TGTGCCAGCAGCCAAGATTACGGCTACAATGAAAAACTGTTTTTT. The rearrangement links TRBV14 to TRBJ1-4; no clear D gene. V gave up 0 bases and J gave up 5 bases, with 10 bases separating them. CDR3 length: 15 amino acids. The V gene's germline CDR1 is SGHDN and CDR2 FVKESK.